The present T cell receptor beta chain was sequenced within a study of blood T cell repertoires in COVID-19. Study details: The origin of the acute and convalescent COVID-19 samples was the United States, Italy and Spain.

Trimming cost V 7 bases and J 5 bases; bases outside gene matches: 5. Per germline, CDR1 KGHDR and CDR2 SFDVKD. CDR3 size: 14 residues. Study processing details: Estimated nucleated cell counts came from reference gene primer amplification. Libraries were prepared by immunoSEQ multiplex PCR; TCRdb keeps only in-frame clonotypes and omits some of them. For V, J and clone size, that table is used; D and trimming come from the DNA. The data contain roughly 85,000 clones, roughly 89% of them singletons. The specimen sequenced was peripheral blood. This clonotype originated in a man over 45 with active or convalescent COVID-19. The rearrangement links TRBV24-1 to TRBJ2-5, with 11 nucleotides matching TRBD1. The CDR3 protein is CATRGQGGQETQYF. In DNA form, the CDR3 reads TGTGCCACCAGGGGACAGGGGGGACAGGAGACCCAGTACTTC.